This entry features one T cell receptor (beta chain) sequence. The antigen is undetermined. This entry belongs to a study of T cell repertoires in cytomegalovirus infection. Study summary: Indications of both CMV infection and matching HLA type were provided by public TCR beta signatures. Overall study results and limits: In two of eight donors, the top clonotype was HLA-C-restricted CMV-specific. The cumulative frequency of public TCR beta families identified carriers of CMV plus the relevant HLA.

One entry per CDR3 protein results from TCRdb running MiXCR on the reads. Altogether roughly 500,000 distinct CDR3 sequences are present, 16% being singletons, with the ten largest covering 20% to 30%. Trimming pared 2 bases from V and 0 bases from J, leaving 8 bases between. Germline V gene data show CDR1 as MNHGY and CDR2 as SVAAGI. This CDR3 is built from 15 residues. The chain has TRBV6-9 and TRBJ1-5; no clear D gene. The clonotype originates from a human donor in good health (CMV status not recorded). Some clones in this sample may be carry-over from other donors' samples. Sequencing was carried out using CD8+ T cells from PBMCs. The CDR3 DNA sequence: TGTGCCAGCAGTTATGGCAGCCATAGCAATCAGCCCCAGCATTTT. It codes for CASSYGSHSNQPQHF.